The clone carrying this T cell receptor (beta chain) has just one count. The data originate from a study of shared T cell receptors in the human thymus. Here immunoSEQ multiplex PCR was the method, and the copy in TCRdb shows in-frame clones only, minus some. The sample yields more than 550,000 clones, over 75% seen once. The CDR3 runs 13 residues. Trimming took 5 bases from V and 2 from J; bases not matched to a gene: 2. In germline, CDR1 is SGHDN, CDR2 FVKESK. The same data also went into a second study, on human thymus T cells.

The sequenced material came from thymocytes. The source is a boy younger than two with a congenital heart defect. The V and J genes are TRBV14 and TRBJ1-1, with 7 bases that match TRBD1. The CDR3 nucleotides read TGTGCCAGCAGCGGGACAGATAACACTGAAGCTTTCTTT. This gives the protein CASSGTDNTEAFF.